This paragraph covers one T cell receptor (beta chain) sequence. Its antigen remains unknown. PCR primers comprised 60 Vbeta and 13 Jbeta primers. The method was immunoSEQ multiplex PCR; TCRdb's version includes in-frame clones alone and lacks a portion of them. Among 87,000 or so clones, 60% to 75% were seen once, and the ten largest hold roughly 3.2%. This record belongs to a study of cytomegalovirus exposure and HLA in healthy donors. Whole-study results and caveats: Later, an analysis showed that TCR beta chains associated with HLA were more clonally expanded than others that were equally common.

The CDR3 consists of 17 residues. The germline V gene has CDR1 SGHVS and CDR2 FNYEAQ. V gave up 5 bases and J gave up 6 bases; unmatched junction bases: 13. V is TRBV7-6 and J is TRBJ1-1, with 12 positions matching TRBD1. Material for sequencing was PBMCs. The receptor comes from a man aged 55 to 70 in good health and CMV-seronegative. The CDR3 protein is CASSPRGQGAPGAEAFF. In DNA form, the CDR3 reads TGTGCCAGCAGCCCGCGGGGACAGGGGGCTCCCGGCGCTGAAGCTTTCTTT.